These 16 T cell receptor beta chains came from one sample sequenced in a study of blood T cell repertoires in COVID-19. Measured with immunoSEQ multiplex PCR; TCRdb has only the in-frame clones, and not every one. The data show roughly 250,000 clones, 81% seen once. The sample taken for sequencing was peripheral blood. These receptor sequences come from a woman aged 55-75 years with active or convalescent COVID-19.

The V and J genes are TRBV4-1 and TRBJ2-3; 9 bases are shared with TRBD2. Looked up from germline, CDR1 is MGHRA and CDR2 is YSYEKL. The trim removed 2 bases at V and 5 bases at J, leaving 5 bases unmatched. CDR3 size: 15 residues. The DNA of the CDR3 is TGCGCCAGCAGCCAAAGAGCGGGGGGAGTAGATACGCAGTATTTT. This translates into CASSQRAGGVDTQYF.

The chain is built from TRBV5-4 and TRBJ2-5; D is uncertain. This CDR3 spans 14 amino acids. Per germline, CDR1 SGHNT and CDR2 YYREEE (reference sequence). The V and J ends lost 0 bases and 1 base respectively, with 7 bases between them. DNA of the CDR3: TGTGCCAGCAGCTTGGGACAAGTCCAAGAGACCCAGTACTTC. Translated: CASSLGQVQETQYF.

This clone has just a few counts. The chain is built from TRBV11-3 and TRBJ2-2; the D gene is possibly TRBD2 (5 bases). Germline assignment: CDR1 SGHNT and CDR2 YENEEA. The CDR3 sequence is 14 residues long. Trimming took off 5 bases at V and 4 bases at J, with 11 bases between the two ends. CDR3 bases: TGTGCCAGCAGCCGCGACCGGGGCACCGGGGAGCTGTTTTTT. Encoded protein: CASSRDRGTGELFF.

The V call is TRBV19, the J call TRBJ2-3, with 8 nucleotides matching TRBD1. The CDR3 sequence is 16 residues long. V shed 3 bases, J shed 3 bases, and the junction held 8 bases outside the gene matches. CDR1 and CDR2 (germline): LNHDA, SQIVND (reference sequence). CDR3 sequence reads: CASSIIQGARTDTQYF. The CDR3 coding sequence is TGTGCCAGTAGTATCATTCAGGGGGCGCGAACAGATACGCAGTATTTT.

The genes are TRBV13 and TRBJ2-7; TRBD2 might be the D (5 bases). V was trimmed by 1 base and J by 1 base, leaving 11 bases between them. Germline CDR1 and CDR2: PRHDT and FYEKMQ (reference sequence). CDR3 length: 15 amino acids. CDR3 in amino acids: CASSLVRRGSYEQYF. In DNA form, the CDR3 reads TGTGCCAGCAGCTTAGTCCGTCGGGGTTCCTACGAGCAGTACTTC. Using reference TRBV13 and TRBJ2-7 for the parts outside the CDR3, the full variable domain is AAGVIQSPRHLIKEKRETATLKCYPIPRHDTVYWYQQGPGQDPQFLISFYEKMQSDKGSIPDRFSAQQFSDYHSELNMSSLELGDSALYFCASSLVRRGSYEQYFGPGTRLTVT.

This clone was seen many times. The rearrangement uses TRBV5-1 and TRBJ2-5; D not certain. The CDR3 contains 17 residues. V lost 5 bases to trimming and J lost 5 bases, with 25 bases between them. In germline, CDR1 is SGHRS, CDR2 YFSETQ. The CDR3 DNA reads TGCGCCAGCAGACCCGACTTGGCCGCAACCGTCAAGGAGACCCAGTACTTC. Its translation: CASRPDLAATVKETQYF.

The genes are TRBV12-5 and TRBJ1-1; 10 bases map to TRBD1. V shed 6 bases and J 4 bases; nucleotides not matched to a gene: 5. The CDR3 is 14 amino acids. Per germline, CDR1 LGHNT and CDR2 FRNRAP. The CDR3 loop reads CASGDRGLGTEAFF. In nucleotides, the CDR3 is TGTGCTAGTGGCGACAGGGGGCTGGGCACTGAAGCTTTCTTT.

The chain combines TRBV5-6 with TRBJ1-6; TRBD1 agrees at 8 bases. J gave up 8 bases and V 4 bases, and 5 bases lay outside the gene matches. CDR3 length equals 14 residues. The germline V gene encodes CDR1 SGHDT and CDR2 YYEEEE. CDR3 amino acids: CASSRGQGHSPLHF. CDR3 bases: TGTGCCAGCAGCCGAGGACAGGGTCATTCACCCCTCCACTTT.

The J gene is TRBJ2-3, the V gene TRBV5-1, with 10 positions matching TRBD1. The V gene end was trimmed by 0 bases and the J gene end by 6 bases; junction bases not matched to a gene: 7. The CDR3 loop spans 16 amino acids. CDR1 and CDR2 from the germline V gene are SGHRS and YFSETQ. CDR3 bases: TGCGCCAGCAGCTTGGGGCCCCGGGACAGGGGTGATACGCAGTATTTT. Amino acids: CASSLGPRDRGDTQYF.

V usage is TRBV3-1 (or the pseudogene TRBV3-2) and J usage is TRBJ2-7, with D unclear. V lost 6 bases and J 6 bases, leaving 15 bases between the germline ends. Germline V gives CDR1 LGHDT, CDR2 YNNKEL (reference sequence). The CDR3 spans 13 residues. The CDR3 here is CASSPKILREQYF. CDR3 in DNA: TGTGCCAGCAGTCCCAAAATCTTGCGCGAGCAGTACTTC.

This chain uses TRBV7-2 with TRBJ2-3, with a tentative D call TRBD2 (5 bases). This CDR3 spans 15 amino acids. Trimming pared 1 base from V and 5 bases from J, leaving 13 bases between. Germline CDR1 reads SGHTA; CDR2 reads FQGNSA. The CDR3 bases are TGTGCCAGCAGCTTAGTTACCGGGGTTGGAGATACGCAGTATTTT. Translating gives CASSLVTGVGDTQYF.

This chain links TRBV30 with TRBJ2-7; 10 bases map to TRBD1. Germline CDR1 GTSNPN, CDR2 SVGIG (reference sequence). The CDR3 loop spans 16 amino acids. With 4 bases clipped from V and 1 base from J, the junction kept 10 bases outside the gene matches. The CDR3 region has the DNA TGTGCCTGGACCCGCCAGGGACAGGGGTCTTCCTACGAGCAGTACTTC. As protein: CAWTRQGQGSSYEQYF. Using reference TRBV30 and TRBJ2-7 for the parts outside the CDR3, the full variable domain is SQTIHQWPATLVQPVGSPLSLECTVEGTSNPNLYWYRQAAGRGLQLLFYSVGIGQISSEVPQNLSASRPQDRQFILSSKKLLLSDSGFYLCAWTRQGQGSSYEQYFGPGTRLTVT.

The genes are TRBV20-1 and TRBJ1-4; unclear D gene. V shed 6 bases and J shed 4 bases, with 6 bases lying between them. This CDR3 is built from 11 residues. Per the germline V gene, CDR1 is DFQATT and CDR2 is SNEGSKA (reference sequence). CDR3 bases: TGCAGTGCCTTTTTTAATGAAAAACTGTTTTTT. This codes for CSAFFNEKLFF.

The chain uses TRBV6-2 or TRBV6-3 and TRBJ2-1; 7 bases align to TRBD2. Germline CDR1 and CDR2: MNHEY and SVGEGT. V shed 4 bases, J shed 3 bases, and the junction held 9 bases outside the gene matches. The CDR3 is made up of 16 amino acids. The CDR3 region is CASSSRGGDYYNEQFF. The CDR3, as DNA: TGTGCCAGCAGTTCGAGGGGCGGGGACTACTACAATGAGCAGTTCTTC.

The chain has TRBV7-9 and TRBJ1-4, with TRBD1 matching 7 bases. CDR3 size: 15 residues. Trimming removed 5 bases from V and 4 bases from J; junction bases left unmatched: 7. Germline V gives CDR1 SEHNR, CDR2 FQNEAQ (reference sequence). This CDR3 reads CASSPYGDSNEKLFF. CDR3 nucleotide sequence: TGTGCCAGCAGCCCTTACGGGGACAGTAATGAAAAACTGTTTTTT.

This clone was detected only a few times. The chain has TRBV29-1 and TRBJ2-7, with D perhaps TRBD2 (6 bases). The germline V gene has CDR1 SQVTM and CDR2 ANQGSEA. The CDR3 has 12 residues. V was shortened by 1 base and J by 4 bases, with 8 bases between the two germline ends. CDR3 region: CSVEAAGYEQYF. The DNA of the CDR3 is TGCAGCGTTGAAGCGGCGGGGTACGAGCAGTACTTC.